Below, 15 T cell receptor beta chains from the same sample are listed, as sequenced in a study of T cell responses to AZD1222 COVID-19 vaccine. The repertoire was sequenced with immunoSEQ multiplex PCR; TCRdb's copy has only in-frame clones and lacks some. The table has about 25,000 clones, roughly 91% seen once. The sample in question was peripheral blood, obtained 28 days after the second AZD1222 dose. The receptors here all came from an adult who received the AZD1222 COVID-19 vaccine.

The genes are TRBV19 and TRBJ1-6, with D possibly matching TRBD1 (6 bases). V was shortened by 3 bases and J by 7 bases, with 13 bases between the two germline ends. The germline gives CDR1 LNHDA, CDR2 SQIVND (reference sequence). The CDR3 runs to 15 residues. Here the CDR3 reads CASSIRDTKNSPLHF. The CDR3 DNA follows: TGTGCCAGTAGTATCCGGGACACTAAGAATTCACCCCTCCACTTT. The full variable domain, its missing parts supplied by reference TRBV19 and TRBJ1-6, is DGGITQSPKYLFRKEGQNVTLSCEQNLNHDAMYWYRQDPGQGLRLIYYSQIVNDFQKGDIAEGYSVSREKKESFPLTVTSAQKNPTAFYLCASSIRDTKNSPLHFGNGTRLTVT.

This chain uses TRBV5-1 with TRBJ1-5; perhaps TRBD1 as D (6 bases). Germline V gives CDR1 SGHRS, CDR2 YFSETQ. Trimming removed 8 bases from V and 0 bases from J, with 15 bases in between. The length of the CDR3 is 15 residues. The CDR3 nucleotides are TGCGCCAGTAAAGAGGGGGTCTATAGCAATCAGCCCCAGCATTTT. This codes for CASKEGVYSNQPQHF. The full variable domain, completed using reference TRBV5-1 and TRBJ1-5, is KAGVTQTPRYLIKTRGQQVTLSCSPISGHRSVSWYQQTPGQGLQFLFEYFSETQRNKGNFPGRFSGRQFSNSRSEMNVSTLELGDSALYLCASKEGVYSNQPQHFGDGTRLSIL.

The chain carries TRBV3-1 (or the pseudogene TRBV3-2) and TRBJ1-6, with no clear D. This CDR3 region has 14 residues. V was pared by 4 bases and J by 9 bases, with 13 bases between. Germline V gene data show CDR1 as LGHDT and CDR2 as YNNKEL (reference sequence). CDR3 sequence (DNA): TGTGCCAGCAGCCCAAGCAGGAGCGGTTCACCCCTCCACTTT. Its translation is CASSPSRSGSPLHF.

V and J are TRBV6-6 and TRBJ2-1; 9 nucleotides agree with TRBD2. The germline gives CDR1 MNHNY, CDR2 SVGAGI (reference sequence). J lost 1 base, V lost 5 bases, and 3 bases had no gene match. The CDR3 extends over 15 amino acids. CDR3 in amino acids: CASSPSGRSYNEQFF. The CDR3 nucleotides are TGTGCCAGCAGTCCCAGCGGGAGGTCCTACAATGAGCAGTTCTTC.

The rearrangement links TRBV6-6 to TRBJ1-1; D is perhaps TRBD1 (5 bases). This CDR3 spans 12 amino acids. V lost 5 bases and J 6 bases, leaving 10 bases between the germline ends. Per the germline V gene, CDR1 is MNHNY and CDR2 is SVGAGI (reference sequence). This chain's CDR3 is CASSKQVSEAFF. CDR3 DNA sequence: TGTGCCAGCAGTAAACAGGTATCTGAAGCTTTCTTT.

This sequence joins TRBV2 and TRBJ1-5; 7 bases are a match to TRBD1. Germline loops: CDR1 SNHLY, CDR2 FYNNEI. The CDR3 consists of 13 residues. With V trimmed by 7 bases and J by 1 base, 1 base remained unmatched. CDR3 coding DNA: TGTGCCAGCACACAGGGGAGCAATCAGCCCCAGCATTTT. Its translation: CASTQGSNQPQHF.

In its sample, this clone was seen once. This chain joins TRBV27 and TRBJ2-5; D is perhaps TRBD1 (6 bases). Germline lookup yields CDR1 MNHEY and CDR2 SMNVEV (reference sequence). V shed 5 bases and J shed 3 bases, with 19 bases lying between them. The CDR3 spans 16 residues. CDR3 sequence: CASSPLLTGPEETQYF. The CDR3 DNA reads TGTGCCAGCAGTCCACTTTTGACAGGACCCGAAGAGACCCAGTACTTC.

The chain is built from TRBV19 and TRBJ2-2, with 7 positions matching TRBD1. This CDR3 region has 16 residues. The junction had 7 bases not matched to a gene; V was cut back by 6 bases and J by 0 bases. Germline V CDR1 and CDR2: LNHDA, SQIVND (reference sequence). The CDR3 DNA is TGTGCCAGTAGCCACGCCGGGACAGCGAACACCGGGGAGCTGTTTTTT. Amino acids: CASSHAGTANTGELFF. Complete variable domain (other parts from reference TRBV19 and TRBJ2-2): DGGITQSPKYLFRKEGQNVTLSCEQNLNHDAMYWYRQDPGQGLRLIYYSQIVNDFQKGDIAEGYSVSREKKESFPLTVTSAQKNPTAFYLCASSHAGTANTGELFFGEGSRLTVL.

This clone was seen a single time. The rearrangement links TRBV28 to TRBJ2-7; D unresolved. V shed 6 bases and J shed 6 bases, with 9 bases lying between them. Germline lookup yields CDR1 MDHEN and CDR2 SYDVKM. The CDR3 loop spans 11 amino acids. The CDR3 DNA is TGTGCCAGCAGCCCTTGGGGCGAGCAGTACTTC. Its protein product is CASSPWGEQYF.

This chain joins TRBV2 and TRBJ2-1; 12 nucleotides line up with TRBD1. CDR1 SNHLY and CDR2 FYNNEI come from the germline V gene. V shed 11 bases, J shed 7 bases, and the junction held 6 bases outside the gene matches. This CDR3 has 13 amino acids. The CDR3 nucleotides are TGTGCCGGAGGGACAGGGGGCTGGAATGAGCAGTTCTTC. The encoded protein is CAGGTGGWNEQFF.

The chain joins TRBV19 to TRBJ2-3, with 9 nucleotides matching TRBD2. CDR1 and CDR2 from the germline V gene are LNHDA and SQIVND (reference sequence). The CDR3 has 14 amino acids. V lost 5 bases and J lost 4; bases outside the gene matches: 4. The CDR3 protein is CASSFSGSADTQYF. The CDR3 bases are TGTGCCAGTAGTTTTAGCGGGAGTGCAGATACGCAGTATTTT. Full variable domain (rest looked up from reference TRBV19 and TRBJ2-3): DGGITQSPKYLFRKEGQNVTLSCEQNLNHDAMYWYRQDPGQGLRLIYYSQIVNDFQKGDIAEGYSVSREKKESFPLTVTSAQKNPTAFYLCASSFSGSADTQYFGPGTRLTVL.

The V and J genes are TRBV28 and TRBJ1-2; 8 bases fit TRBD1. The V gene end was trimmed by 3 bases and the J gene end by 1 base; junction bases not matched to a gene: 7. This CDR3 has 16 residues. CDR1 and CDR2 from the germline V gene are MDHEN and SYDVKM. Here the CDR3 reads CASSFRLTGVNYGYTF. DNA of the CDR3: TGTGCCAGCAGTTTTAGGTTGACAGGGGTTAACTATGGCTACACCTTC.

The chain is built from TRBV7-2 and TRBJ1-1; tentative D call: TRBD1 (6 bases). The CDR3 runs to 13 residues. V was shortened by 1 base and J by 11 bases, with 14 bases between the two germline ends. Germline V gene sequence: CDR1 SGHTA, CDR2 FQGNSA. The CDR3 DNA reads as TGTGCCAGCAGCTTAGGAATAGCAGGGGTCGCTTTCTTT. Its translation is CASSLGIAGVAFF.

This sequence joins TRBV18 and TRBJ1-1, with no clear D. Germline V lookup: CDR1 KGHSH, CDR2 LQKENI. The CDR3 is made up of 14 amino acids. V was trimmed by 3 bases and J by 0 bases, leaving 8 bases between them. The CDR3 DNA reads as TGTGCCAGCTCACCCGGGTTCATGAACACTGAAGCTTTCTTT. This gives the protein CASSPGFMNTEAFF.

This clone came up a few times. The CDR3 region is CASSMPEGGAYTGELFF. The CDR3 DNA follows: TGTGCCAGTAGTATGCCCGAGGGGGGAGCGTACACCGGGGAGCTGTTTTTT. The chain carries TRBV19 and TRBJ2-2; the D call may be TRBD1 or TRBD2 (6 bases each). This CDR3 region has 17 residues. Germline V CDR1 and CDR2: LNHDA, SQIVND (reference sequence). Trimming stripped 3 bases from V and 3 bases from J, with 17 bases between.